Sequencing of this TCR beta chain was carried out in a study of cytomegalovirus exposure and HLA in healthy donors. Findings of the study overall: Per published accounts, TCR beta sequences correctly predicted the HLA-A and HLA-B alleles of most subjects. The authors assumed roughly uniform sequencing depth across donors for presence/absence analyses.

The germline V gene has CDR1 SNHLY and CDR2 FYNNEI. This CDR3 is built from 13 residues. V was clipped by 7 bases and J by 1 base, with 10 bases between them. In the case of this clone: What it recognizes is unknown.

Both 60 Vbeta primers and 13 Jbeta primers went into the PCR. Sequenced by immunoSEQ multiplex PCR; TCRdb stores in-frame clones only, minus some. The sample has roughly 140,000 clones; roughly 79% are singletons. The J gene is TRBJ1-1, the V gene TRBV2; possible D gene TRBD1, 5 bases. This receptor was taken from a woman in her twenties or thirties in good health and CMV-seronegative. Sequenced: PBMCs. CDR3 residues: CASNGGGNTEAFF. Written as DNA, the CDR3 is TGTGCCAGCAACGGGGGGGGGAACACTGAAGCTTTCTTT.